Included here is one T cell receptor beta chain sequence, with context. Its antigen is as yet unknown. Treatment of the sample: roughly 11-day PBMC culture with coronavirus spike peptide pools or control peptides (ViraFEST assay). ViraFEST used peptide pools to expand antigen-specific T cells and subsequently sequenced their TCRs. The culture of about 2 million PBMCs per well included 9.5 to 10 IU/ml IL-2 and approximately 9.2 ug/ml peptide pools. CDR3 size: 15 residues. The germline V gene has CDR1 SGDLS and CDR2 YYNGEE. V lost 6 bases, J lost 2 bases, and 16 bases lay in between. This record comes from a study of vaccination and CD4 T cells after COVID-19. Scientists ran DNA taken from cultured CD4+ T cells through the Oncomine TCR Beta short-read assay for sequencing. TCRdb re-called the PCR reads with MiXCR, one entry per CDR3 protein. The repertoire consists of about 12,000 distinct CDR3 sequences, with around 78% occurring once and the leading ten covering approximately 24%.

This clonotype originated in a human donor who had recovered from COVID-19. V and J are TRBV9 and TRBJ2-3; D perhaps matches TRBD1 (5 bases). Sequencing was performed on CD4+ T cells from blood, cultured in vitro. CDR3 loop: CASTRGALSTDTQYF. DNA of the CDR3: TGTGCCAGCACCCGTGGGGCTTTGTCCACAGATACGCAGTATTTT.